The 18 T cell receptor beta chains below all came from one sample that was sequenced in a study of shared clonotypes between healthy human individuals. Clones were sequenced by immunoSEQ multiplex PCR, and TCRdb holds only the in-frame ones, with some missing. The sample carries about 1 million clones, 65% to 80% recorded once. The material sequenced was memory CD4+ T cells sorted from blood. Subset specified: CD45RA-negative fraction. The source of these receptors is a man aged 18 to 30 in good health.

On this clone itself: Other DNA sequences of this sample code for an identical CDR3. This chain links TRBV6-5 with TRBJ2-1; 12 nucleotides line up with TRBD2. Germline CDR1 and CDR2: MNHEY and SVGAGI. V trimming: 4 bases; J trimming: 4 bases; junction bases outside the gene matches: 2. The CDR3 consists of 15 residues. For the CDR3, the DNA is TGTGCCAGCAGTTCCGGACTAGCGGGGTACAATGAGCAGTTCTTC. This translates into CASSSGLAGYNEQFF.

This clone came up once. The chain combines TRBV7-2 with TRBJ1-3; D not certain. This CDR3 is 14 amino acids long. The V gene's germline CDR1 is SGHTA and CDR2 FQGNSA. Trimming removed 4 bases at V and 0 bases at J, with 7 bases between. CDR3 loop: CASSSGNSGNTIYF. CDR3 nucleotides: TGTGCCAGCAGCTCCGGGAACTCTGGAAACACCATATATTTT.

The chain couples TRBV5-1 to TRBJ2-1; tentatively, D is TRBD2 (6 bases). V lost 0 bases and J 6 bases, leaving 7 bases between the germline ends. The CDR3 is 13 amino acids. Germline V CDR1 and CDR2: SGHRS, YFSETQ. As DNA, the CDR3 is TGCGCCAGCAGCTTGGGGCGGGGCAATGAGCAGTTCTTC. It encodes CASSLGRGNEQFF.

This clone was observed a single time. V gene TRBV13 combines with J gene TRBJ2-3; 7 bases agree with TRBD1. V shed 6 bases, J shed 2 bases, and the junction held 11 bases outside the gene matches. The CDR3 consists of 16 residues. CDR1 and CDR2 from the germline V gene are PRHDT and FYEKMQ (reference sequence). CDR3 sequence reads: CASSSWTGRVTDTQYF. The CDR3 DNA follows: TGTGCCAGCAGTTCATGGACAGGAAGAGTCACAGATACGCAGTATTTT.

The chain uses TRBV10-1 and TRBJ2-1, with unresolved D. CDR1 WNHNN and CDR2 SYGVQD come from the germline V gene (reference sequence). The V and J ends lost 0 bases and 7 bases respectively, with 10 bases between them. CDR3 length equals 14 residues. The CDR3 region has the DNA TGCGCCAGCAGTGAGTCAGTAGTCAGGAATGAGCAGTTCTTC. This encodes CASSESVVRNEQFF.

The chain recombines TRBV7-9 with TRBJ2-7; a weak D match, TRBD1 (6 bases). Per germline, CDR1 SEHNR and CDR2 FQNEAQ (reference sequence). The CDR3 runs 14 residues. Trimming cost V 3 bases and J 3 bases, with 12 bases left between them. The DNA of the CDR3 is TGTGCCAGCAGCTTTCCGGGACAAAGCTACGAGCAGTACTTC. It specifies CASSFPGQSYEQYF.

The chain joins TRBV11-2 to TRBJ1-1, with D perhaps matching TRBD1 (5 bases). This CDR3 has 14 amino acids. From germline, CDR1 is SGHAT and CDR2 FQNNGV. Trimming shortened V by 6 bases and J by 0 bases, and 11 bases separated the two germline ends. In DNA, the CDR3 is TGTGCCAGCAGTACGGGACGGATGAACACTGAAGCTTTCTTT. Translating it yields CASSTGRMNTEAFF.

The chain recombines TRBV5-8 with TRBJ2-7; TRBD1 matches at 9 bases. The germline gives CDR1 SGHTS, CDR2 YDEGEE. CDR3 size: 14 residues. V gave up 3 bases and J gave up 5 bases; unmatched junction bases: 6. The CDR3 protein is CASSSGQGNHEQYF. CDR3 DNA: TGTGCCAGCAGCTCCGGACAGGGGAACCACGAGCAGTACTTC.

V and J are TRBV6-6 and TRBJ2-7; 7 positions match TRBD1. The CDR3 spans 15 residues. Germline V CDR1 and CDR2: MNHNY, SVGAGI (reference sequence). J was trimmed by 7 bases and V by 2 bases; bases with no gene match: 11. The CDR3: CASSYGGQALGEQYF. In nucleotides, the CDR3 is TGTGCCAGCAGTTACGGTGGACAGGCTTTGGGGGAGCAGTACTTC.

The V gene is TRBV5-6, the J gene TRBJ2-7, with D perhaps TRBD1 or TRBD2 (5 bases each). This CDR3 has 11 residues. Germline CDR1 reads SGHDT; CDR2 reads YYEEEE. Trimming removed 5 bases from V and 6 bases from J, with 9 bases in between. CDR3 amino acids: CASSFGTEQYF. DNA of the CDR3: TGTGCCAGCAGTTTCGGGACCGAGCAGTACTTC.

V and J are TRBV19 and TRBJ2-7; TRBD1 aligns across 9 bases. Per germline, CDR1 LNHDA and CDR2 SQIVND (reference sequence). The CDR3 has 15 residues. The trim removed 5 bases at V and 5 bases at J, leaving 10 bases unmatched. The CDR3 protein is CASSDAGTGINEQYF. The CDR3 nucleotides read TGTGCCAGTAGTGACGCCGGGACAGGGATCAACGAGCAGTACTTC.

This sequence joins TRBV18 and TRBJ2-6; 8 bases agree with TRBD2. The CDR3 is 19 amino acids. Germline values: CDR1 KGHSH, CDR2 LQKENI. The J segment lost 0 bases and the V segment lost 3 bases, leaving 10 bases of the junction unmatched. In nucleotides, the CDR3 is TGTGCCAGCTCACCCGGACTAGCCTCTGCCGGCTCTGGGGCCAACGTCCTGACTTTC. Protein: CASSPGLASAGSGANVLTF.

The chain joins TRBV28 to TRBJ1-6, with 9 positions matching TRBD1. CDR1 is MDHEN and CDR2 is SYDVKM in the germline V gene. This CDR3 contains 14 residues. V dropped 2 bases and J dropped 9; count of bases not matched to a gene: 2. The DNA for the CDR3 is TGTGCCAGCAGTTTAGTACAGGGGGCTTCACCCCTCCACTTT. Translated, it gives CASSLVQGASPLHF.

The J gene is TRBJ1-2, the V gene TRBV6-5; D is ambiguous. V lost 8 bases, J lost 4 bases, and 8 bases lay in between. The CDR3 totals 11 residues. The germline CDR1 and CDR2 sequences are MNHEY and SVGAGI. This CDR3 is CASEDFYGYTF. CDR3 coding DNA: TGTGCCAGCGAGGATTTCTATGGCTACACCTTC.

The chain is built from TRBV5-4 and TRBJ2-7, with a possible D match to TRBD1 (6 bases). Trimming took off 6 bases at V and 2 bases at J, with 18 bases between the two ends. CDR3 length: 15 residues. The germline gives CDR1 SGHNT, CDR2 YYREEE (reference sequence). DNA of the CDR3: TGTGCCAGCACCCCCAACCCACAGGGAACCTACGAGCAGTACTTC. Its translation: CASTPNPQGTYEQYF.

This clone was seen only once. A far larger clone differs by one base, so this is likely a read error. The gene calls are TRBV5-1 and TRBJ2-1; the D is unclear. V was cut by 2 bases and J by 5 bases, with 11 bases left in between. Looked up from germline, CDR1 is SGHRS and CDR2 is YFSETQ. CDR3 length: 14 amino acids. The CDR3 nucleotides are TGCGCCAGCAGCTTTGGTCAGGTGGACAATGAGCAGTTCTTC. The encoded protein is CASSFGQVDNEQFF.

V usage is TRBV11-2 and J usage is TRBJ2-3; D is unresolved. V lost 6 bases and J lost 0, with 10 bases in between. This CDR3 has 14 amino acids. The germline gives CDR1 SGHAT, CDR2 FQNNGV. This chain's CDR3 is CASSSDGSTDTQYF. The DNA of the CDR3 is TGTGCCAGCAGTTCGGACGGGAGCACAGATACGCAGTATTTT.

Only a few counts were recorded for this clone. The rearrangement uses TRBV10-3 and TRBJ1-1, with TRBD1 matching 8 bases. This CDR3 contains 13 residues. Germline CDR1 reads ENHRY; CDR2 reads SYGVKD. V shed 4 bases, J shed 7 bases, and the junction held 5 bases outside the gene matches. The CDR3: CAISAGQGGEAFF. CDR3 in DNA: TGTGCCATCAGTGCAGGACAGGGCGGTGAAGCTTTCTTT.